This T cell receptor beta chain stems from a study of blood T cell repertoires in COVID-19. In the authors' workflow: Reference gene primer amplification gave nucleated cell count estimates. Clones were read by immunoSEQ multiplex PCR, and TCRdb kept only the in-frame ones, dropping some. The V and J calls and clone size come from that table; D and trimming were worked out from the DNA. Altogether approximately 450,000 clones are present, more than 80% being singletons, with the ten largest covering more than 0.95%. Two negative PCRs, clearance, or symptom resolution were required of recovered Cohort 3 donors. CDR1 is WSHSY and CDR2 is SAAADI in the germline V gene. The CDR3 loop spans 15 amino acids. The V and J ends lost 7 bases and 8 bases, in that order; junction bases with no gene match: 8.

The receptor was derived from a man in his thirties or forties who had recovered from COVID-19. This chain uses TRBV10-2 with TRBJ2-3; 14 positions agree with TRBD2. The sequencing sample was made of PBMCs or T cells enriched from blood (not recorded which). This CDR3 is CASTLGLAGEGTQYF. The CDR3, as DNA: TGCGCCAGCACCCTGGGACTAGCGGGAGAGGGTACGCAGTATTTT.